A single sample is the source of the 30 T cell receptor beta chains below, sequenced in a study of blood T cells in healthy people across ages. A J-beta primer mix and a sample-barcoded 5' primer were used in a second PCR of roughly 7 to 12 cycles. From the 5' RACE reads, TCRdb called clonotypes with MiXCR, one entry per CDR3 protein. Here the sample spans 870,000 or so distinct CDR3 sequences, around 26% being singletons. The sample was blood. The receptors shown here come from a woman at least 80 years old in good health.

CDR3 in DNA: TGCGCCAGCAGCCCAGGGACGGCAGGCCGTGTGGGTGGGGCCAACGTCCTGACTTTC. Protein product: CASSPGTAGRVGGANVLTF. V gene TRBV5-1 combines with J gene TRBJ2-6; tentatively, D is TRBD1 or TRBD2 (5 bases each). Trimming cost V 4 bases and J 3 bases, with 23 bases left between them. Germline V gene sequence: CDR1 SGHRS, CDR2 YFSETQ. This CDR3 contains 19 residues.

This clonotype was recorded at least ten times. The chain carries TRBV7-2 and TRBJ2-1; 8 nucleotides match TRBD2. This CDR3 spans 13 amino acids. Germline-derived CDR1 and CDR2 are SGHTA and FQGNSA. Trimming removed 6 bases from V and 9 bases from J; junction bases left unmatched: 7. Written as DNA, the CDR3 is TGTGCCAGCAGTAACGGGGGGGCCGGTGAGCAGTTCTTC. Translating gives CASSNGGAGEQFF.

This clonotype was detected a few times. This chain joins TRBV7-9 and TRBJ1-1; 11 bases map to TRBD1. The germline V gene has CDR1 SEHNR and CDR2 FQNEAQ (reference sequence). With V trimmed by 4 bases and J by 3 bases, 4 bases remained unmatched. This CDR3 is built from 15 residues. This CDR3 is CASSWGQGVYTEAFF. In nucleotides, the CDR3 is TGTGCCAGCAGCTGGGGACAGGGGGTCTACACTGAAGCTTTCTTT. The full variable domain, its missing parts supplied by reference TRBV7-9 and TRBJ1-1, is DTGVSQNPRHKITKRGQNVTFRCDPISEHNRLYWYRQTLGQGPEFLTYFQNEAQLEKSRLLSDRFSAERPKGSFSTLEIQRTEQGDSAMYLCASSWGQGVYTEAFFGQGTRLTVV.

Worth noting for this clonotype: A much larger clone sits a single nucleotide away, making a read error possible. This chain joins TRBV25-1 and TRBJ2-4; tentative D call: TRBD2 (6 bases). The V end was cut by 1 base, the J end by 15 bases, with 16 bases between. Germline V gives CDR1 MGHDK, CDR2 SYGVNS. CDR3 length: 13 residues. The CDR3 nucleotides read TGTGCCAGCAGTGAATCGGGAGTGGAGACCCGGTACTTC. Its protein product is CASSESGVETRYF.

In this sample, this clonotype turned up a few times. The chain carries TRBV5-1 and TRBJ2-2; D might be TRBD2 (6 bases). This CDR3 contains 17 residues. CDR1 is SGHRS, CDR2 YFSETQ, per germline. Trimming shortened V by 2 bases and J by 0 bases, and 14 bases separated the two germline ends. The CDR3 here is CASSLGSGDSNTGELFF. The DNA for the CDR3 is TGCGCCAGCAGCTTAGGTTCGGGGGACTCGAACACCGGGGAGCTGTTTTTT.

The J gene is TRBJ1-3, the V gene TRBV12-3 or TRBV12-4; D is undetermined. With 5 bases removed from V and 8 bases from J, the gap between germline ends came to 16 bases. The CDR3 is 14 amino acids. CDR3 sequence (DNA): TGTGCCAGCAGTGATCGGACGGACGGCCACACCATATATTTT. Encoded protein: CASSDRTDGHTIYF.

The V gene is TRBV7-2, the J gene TRBJ2-2; 9 positions agree with TRBD1. Germline trimming cut 2 bases from V and 5 bases from J; bases unmatched to any gene: 9. Germline lookup yields CDR1 SGHTA and CDR2 FQGNSA. The CDR3 is made up of 17 amino acids. CDR3 residues: CASSLTGGVIRTGELFF. The CDR3 DNA reads as TGTGCCAGCAGCTTAACAGGGGGCGTGATTAGGACCGGGGAGCTGTTTTTT. Complete variable domain (other parts from reference TRBV7-2 and TRBJ2-2): GAGVSQSPSNKVTEKGKDVELRCDPISGHTALYWYRQSLGQGLEFLIYFQGNSAPDKSGLPSDRFSAERTGGSVSTLTIQRTQQEDSAVYLCASSLTGGVIRTGELFFGEGSRLTVL.

This clonotype appeared a few times. A read error is possible here, since a much larger clone lies one base away. The V and J genes are TRBV6-5 and TRBJ2-7, with D maybe TRBD1 (5 bases). This CDR3 region has 15 residues. The germline V and J ends were trimmed by 4 bases and 7 bases, with 20 bases remaining between them. Germline V gene data show CDR1 as MNHEY and CDR2 as SVGAGI. DNA for the CDR3: TGTGCCAGCAGTTTCGACAGACGGTCCTACAATGAGCAGTACTTC. This sequence encodes CASSFDRRSYNEQYF.

There are a few counts of this clonotype. One base away lies a much larger clone, so this may be a sequencing read error. The rearrangement links TRBV12-3 or TRBV12-4 to TRBJ2-3, with a possible D match to TRBD2 (5 bases). The CDR3 covers 15 residues. CDR3 sequence: CASSLVRGQTDAQYF. Here the CDR3 DNA reads TGTGCCAGCAGTTTAGTTCGAGGGCAAACAGATGCGCAGTATTTT.

This clonotype was seen at least ten times. This chain joins TRBV12-3 or TRBV12-4 and TRBJ2-7, with D maybe TRBD1 (5 bases). CDR3 size: 13 residues. The V gene lost 2 bases and the J gene lost 3 bases, with 8 bases spanning the gap. CDR3 bases: TGTGCCAGCAGTTTACAGGGTTACTACGAGCAGTACTTC. Residues: CASSLQGYYEQYF.

In this sample, this clonotype turned up once. The chain employs TRBV5-6 and TRBJ2-5; TRBD1 aligns across 7 bases. The tail of the sequence fits TRBJ2-7 better, so the J call may be wrong. Germline-derived CDR1 and CDR2 are SGHDT and YYEEEE. The CDR3 totals 14 residues. The chain's CDR3 is CASSVPGQPYEQYF. The CDR3 coding sequence is TGTGCCAGCAGCGTACCGGGACAGCCCTACGAGCAGTACTTC.

Notes on this clonotype: The conserved phenylalanine or tryptophan is not found at the CDR3 terminus, so this likely reflects a read error. Because the CDR3's place on the DNA is in doubt, the DNA is left out and the CDR3 is given as listed by TCRdb. The chain carries TRBV12-3 or TRBV12-4 and TRBJ2-1; the tabulated D call, TRBD1, remains unverified against the DNA. The CDR3 spans 15 residues, counting both ends. The chain's CDR3 is CASSDGTGFGYTFGS.

This clonotype was counted ten times or more. This chain connects TRBV4-2 to TRBJ2-4, with D unresolved. V lost 0 bases, J lost 1 base, and 13 bases lay in between. This CDR3 is built from 17 residues. Germline V gene lookup returns CDR1 LGHNA and CDR2 YNFKEQ. CDR3 sequence: CASSQDIGSSAKNIQYF. In DNA, the CDR3 is TGTGCCAGCAGCCAAGATATCGGCAGTAGTGCCAAAAACATTCAGTACTTC.

This clonotype has only a few counts. The J gene is TRBJ1-2, the V gene TRBV10-3, with TRBD1 matching 7 bases. The CDR3 length is 15 residues. V lost 2 bases to trimming and J lost 8 bases; unmatched junction nucleotides: 11. Germline lookup yields CDR1 ENHRY and CDR2 SYGVKD. The CDR3, as DNA: TGTGCCATCAGTGAGACATCGACAGGGCAGTACGGCTACACCTTC. Its translation: CAISETSTGQYGYTF.

The chain has TRBV7-9 and TRBJ2-3; maybe TRBD1 (6 bases). CDR1 SEHNR and CDR2 FQNEAQ come from the germline V gene (reference sequence). The CDR3 consists of 15 residues. V was shortened by 1 base and J by 6 bases, with 14 bases between the two germline ends. The CDR3 sequence: CASSLVTGTRDTQYF. In DNA, the CDR3 is TGTGCCAGCAGCTTAGTTACAGGGACGCGGGATACGCAGTATTTT.

J is TRBJ2-2 and V is TRBV12-3 or TRBV12-4; TRBD2 might be the D (7 bases). Trimming removed 5 bases from V and 2 bases from J, with 21 bases in between. This CDR3 is built from 18 residues. Written as DNA, the CDR3 is TGTGCCAGCAGTCCGTCGGGGGGCCACGGGAGAAACACCGGGGAGCTGTTTTTT. It yields the protein CASSPSGGHGRNTGELFF.

This sequence joins TRBV7-9 and TRBJ2-1; 8 nucleotides line up with TRBD1. CDR1 SEHNR and CDR2 FQNEAQ come from the germline V gene (reference sequence). V was clipped by 4 bases and J by 3 bases; unmatched bases: 14. This CDR3 contains 18 residues. In DNA, the CDR3 is TGTGCCAGCAGCTCCTACCCGGCGGACAGGGTGTACTACAATGAGCAGTTCTTC. It specifies CASSSYPADRVYYNEQFF.

This clonotype occurred a few times. V and J are TRBV7-2 and TRBJ1-5; 9 nucleotides align to TRBD1. Germline CDR1 is SGHTA and CDR2 is FQGNSA. With V trimmed by 5 bases and J by 0 bases, 14 bases remained unmatched. This CDR3 spans 19 amino acids. CDR3 residues: CASSPGPGQGPYSNQPQHF. The CDR3 DNA reads as TGTGCCAGCAGCCCTGGCCCCGGACAGGGGCCTTATAGCAATCAGCCCCAGCATTTT.

The table lists this clonotype with many counts. The V gene is TRBV20-1, the J gene TRBJ2-3, with TRBD2 identical over 7 bases. The ends lost 0 bases at V and 6 bases at J; junction bases unmatched: 9. The CDR3 is made up of 15 amino acids. Germline values: CDR1 DFQATT, CDR2 SNEGSKA (reference sequence). The CDR3 spells CSAREGLGGLDTQYF. The CDR3 DNA is TGCAGTGCTAGAGAGGGACTGGGGGGGTTGGATACGCAGTATTTT.

V is TRBV11-3 and J is TRBJ2-1; 8 bases map to TRBD2. The CDR3 is made up of 14 amino acids. The V segment lost 8 bases and the J segment 4 bases; nucleotides outside the gene matches: 7. Germline values: CDR1 SGHNT, CDR2 YENEEA. The CDR3, as DNA: TGTGCCAGCGAGGGAGCGGGGGAGTACAATGAGCAGTTCTTC. It specifies CASEGAGEYNEQFF.

This clonotype has ten or more counts. V is TRBV12-3 or TRBV12-4 and J is TRBJ2-1; TRBD2 matches 8 bases. V dropped 2 bases and J dropped 4; count of bases not matched to a gene: 16. The CDR3 runs 19 residues. CDR3: CASSLYGQGRLARYNEQFF. The CDR3 DNA reads as TGTGCCAGCAGTTTATATGGGCAGGGCCGACTAGCGCGGTACAATGAGCAGTTCTTC.

The chain uses TRBV6-2 or TRBV6-3 and TRBJ1-5; 8 nucleotides match TRBD1. The CDR3 covers 13 residues. Germline assignment: CDR1 MNHEY and CDR2 SVGEGT. The junction had 1 base not matched to a gene; V was cut back by 4 bases and J by 5 bases. This CDR3 is CASSFRGHQPQHF. CDR3 bases: TGTGCCAGCAGTTTCAGGGGGCATCAGCCCCAGCATTTT.

This clonotype was recorded only once. A much larger clone sits a single nucleotide away, making a read error possible. V usage is TRBV30 and J usage is TRBJ2-1; D gene ambiguous. CDR3 length equals 11 residues. The V end lost 5 bases, the J end lost 9 bases, and 11 bases lay between the germline ends. From germline, CDR1 is GTSNPN and CDR2 SVGIG (reference sequence). CDR3: CAWYNSGEQFF. CDR3 coding DNA: TGTGCCTGGTACAATAGTGGTGAGCAGTTCTTC.

This clonotype was seen ten or more times. The V gene is TRBV30, the J gene TRBJ1-5, with D perhaps matching TRBD1 (5 bases). There are 14 residues in the CDR3. Trimming removed 3 bases from V and 4 bases from J, with 13 bases in between. Germline values: CDR1 GTSNPN, CDR2 SVGIG (reference sequence). Here the CDR3 DNA reads TGTGCCTGGAGCGGGGACGGCGGAAATCAGCCCCAGCATTTT. As protein: CAWSGDGGNQPQHF.

This clonotype was seen only a few times. CDR3 in DNA: TGTGCCAGCAAAAGGGACAGGGCCCTCAATCAGCCCCAGCATTTT. Encoded protein: CASKRDRALNQPQHF. The chain has TRBV6-2 or TRBV6-3 and TRBJ1-5, with 9 bases lining up with TRBD1. Germline-derived CDR1 and CDR2 are MNHEY and SVGEGT. After removal of 7 bases from V and 3 bases from J, the junction contained 7 bases not matched to a gene. CDR3 length: 15 amino acids.

This clonotype was detected only a few times. The rearrangement links TRBV20-1 to TRBJ2-2, with D tentatively TRBD1 (5 bases). Germline V gene sequence: CDR1 DFQATT, CDR2 SNEGSKA (reference sequence). The CDR3 has 12 amino acids. V lost 6 bases and J lost 5, with 10 bases in between. CDR3 nucleotide sequence: TGCAGTGCCAAGACAGTGACCGGGGAGCTGTTTTTT. Amino acids: CSAKTVTGELFF.

This clonotype was recorded many times. The gene calls are TRBV27 and TRBJ1-2; D might be TRBD1 (6 bases). V lost 0 bases to trimming and J lost 5 bases, with 19 bases between them. Germline lookup yields CDR1 MNHEY and CDR2 SMNVEV (reference sequence). There are 17 residues in the CDR3. CDR3 region: CASSLSPLPGTKYGYTF. In DNA, the CDR3 is TGTGCCAGCAGTTTATCTCCCTTGCCCGGGACAAAATATGGCTACACCTTC.

In this sample, this clonotype turned up many times. A read error may produce the germline difference seen at one junction end. This chain joins TRBV4-2 and TRBJ2-1; TRBD2 is a possible D gene (6 bases). The CDR3 extends over 15 amino acids. Germline V gives CDR1 LGHNA, CDR2 YNFKEQ. CDR3 bases: TGTGCCAGCAGCCTTCACCGGGACTCCGACAATGAGCAGTTCTTC. It specifies CASSLHRDSDNEQFF.

This clonotype has a count of ten or more. The chain combines TRBV5-1 with TRBJ2-5; TRBD1 is a possible D gene (6 bases). The CDR3 consists of 15 residues. CDR1 SGHRS and CDR2 YFSETQ come from the germline V gene. V was clipped by 0 bases and J by 4 bases, with 13 bases between them. The CDR3 spells CASSLVSARGETQYF. CDR3 DNA: TGCGCCAGCAGCTTGGTGTCAGCCAGGGGAGAGACCCAGTACTTC.

This chain uses TRBV7-9 with TRBJ1-4; 7 bases are a match to TRBD1. CDR1 SEHNR and CDR2 FQNEAQ come from the germline V gene (reference sequence). Trimming removed 4 bases from V and 4 bases from J; junction bases left unmatched: 3. CDR3 size: 14 residues. The CDR3 sequence is CASSSQGGNEKLFF. The CDR3 DNA reads TGTGCCAGCAGCTCTCAGGGGGGTAATGAAAAACTGTTTTTT.